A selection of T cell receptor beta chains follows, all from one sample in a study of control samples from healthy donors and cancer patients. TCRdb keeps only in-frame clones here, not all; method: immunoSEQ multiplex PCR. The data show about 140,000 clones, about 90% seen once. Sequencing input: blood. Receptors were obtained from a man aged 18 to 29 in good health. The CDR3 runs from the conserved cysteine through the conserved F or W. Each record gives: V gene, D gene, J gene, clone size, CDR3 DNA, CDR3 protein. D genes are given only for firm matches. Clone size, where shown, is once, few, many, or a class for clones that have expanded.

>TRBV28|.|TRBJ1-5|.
TGTGCCAGCAGTTTTGGGGAAGTTGGTCAGCCCCAGCATTTT
CASSFGEVGQPQHF
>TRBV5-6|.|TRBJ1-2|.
TGTGCCAGCAGCTTGCCCAGGGCGTATGGCTACACCTTC
CASSLPRAYGYTF
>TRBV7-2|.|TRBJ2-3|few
TGTGCCAGCAGCTTCCCCCAGAGGCCAGATACGCAGTATTTT
CASSFPQRPDTQYF
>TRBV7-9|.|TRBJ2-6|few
TGTGCCAGCAGGGACTCCGGGGCCAACGTCCTGACTTTC
CASRDSGANVLTF
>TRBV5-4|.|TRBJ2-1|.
TGTGCCAGCAGCCCCGGACCCTTCAATGAGCAGTTCTTC
CASSPGPFNEQFF
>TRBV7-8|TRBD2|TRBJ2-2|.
TGTGCCAGCAGCTTAGGGAGCGGGGGGAGGGAGCTGTTTTTT
CASSLGSGGRELFF
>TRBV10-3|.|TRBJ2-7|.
TGTGCCATCAGTGAGTCGATGACCGTTTCCGAGCAGTACTTC
CAISESMTVSEQYF
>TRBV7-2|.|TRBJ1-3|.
TGTGCCAGCAGCTTGGACCTTGTCGGGGGCACCATATATTTT
CASSLDLVGGTIYF
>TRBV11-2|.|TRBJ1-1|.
TGTGCCAGCAGCCCCCCCGTTTCGGGGCCAGAAGCTTTCTTT
CASSPPVSGPEAFF
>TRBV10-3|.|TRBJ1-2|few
TGTGCCATCAGTGAGGAGTGGGGAAGATCCTATGGCTACACCTTC
CAISEEWGRSYGYTF
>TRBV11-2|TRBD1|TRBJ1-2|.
TGTGCCAGCAGCTTAGGAGGGACAGCCCCTGTAGGCTACACCTTC
CASSLGGTAPVGYTF
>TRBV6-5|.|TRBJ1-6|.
TGTGCCAGCAGTTACGGGCCATTCCCCCTCCACTTT
CASSYGPFPLHF
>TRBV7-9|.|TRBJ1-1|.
TGTGCCAGCAGCTTACCAGCTCGTGACTGGGAGACTTTCTTT
CASSLPARDWETFF
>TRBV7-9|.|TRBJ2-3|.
TGTGCCAGCAGCCACCGAGGGGGTTGGGATACGCAGTATTTT
CASSHRGGWDTQYF
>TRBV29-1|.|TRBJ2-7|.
TGCAGCGTCCTTTTGAGTGGGATGGACGAGCAGTACTTC
CSVLLSGMDEQYF
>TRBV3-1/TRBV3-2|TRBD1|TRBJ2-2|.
TGTGCCAGCAGCCTGAAGCTTTGGACCAGGGGGAACGGGGAGCTGTTTTTT
CASSLKLWTRGNGELFF
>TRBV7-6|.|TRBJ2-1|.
TGTGCCAGCAGCCGGGGCCCGAGCTCCTACAATGAGCAGTTCTTC
CASSRGPSSYNEQFF
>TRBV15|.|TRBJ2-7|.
TGTGCCACCAGCTCCTTGGTTTCAGGGGGGGGAGACTACGAGCAGTACTTC
CATSSLVSGGGDYEQYF
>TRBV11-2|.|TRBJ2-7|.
TGTGCCAGCAGCTTAGATATCGACGAGCAGTACTTC
CASSLDIDEQYF
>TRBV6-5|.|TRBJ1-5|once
TGTGCCAGCAGAGTGCAGGGGAGCAATCAGCCCCAGCATTTT
CASRVQGSNQPQHF
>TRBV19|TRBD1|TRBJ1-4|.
TGTGCCAGTAGTAATACAGGGGGAGCTGGTGAAAAACTGTTTTTT
CASSNTGGAGEKLFF
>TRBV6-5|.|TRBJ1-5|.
TGTGCCAGCGGCCCGAATCAGCCCCAGCATTTT
CASGPNQPQHF
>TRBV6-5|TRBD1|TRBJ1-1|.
TGTGCCAGCAGTTGGGGACAGTCGAACACTGAAGCTTTCTTT
CASSWGQSNTEAFF
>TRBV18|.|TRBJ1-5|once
TGTGCCAGCTCACCACTTTTTGGCAATCAGCCCCAGCATTTT
CASSPLFGNQPQHF
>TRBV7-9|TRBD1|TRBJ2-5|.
TGTGCCAGCAGACCGATACAGGGGGGCCAAGAGACCCAGTACTTC
CASRPIQGGQETQYF
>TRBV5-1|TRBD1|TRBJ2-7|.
TGCGCCAGCAGCCTTGGGACAGGGGCCTTGGGTTACGAGCAGTACTTC
CASSLGTGALGYEQYF
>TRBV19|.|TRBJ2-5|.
TGTGCCACCCAGAGGGGGTACCAAGAGACCCAGTACTTC
CATQRGYQETQYF
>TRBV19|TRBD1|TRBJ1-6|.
TGTGCCAGTAGTAAAACAGGGGGCAGCGACTCACCCCTCCACTTT
CASSKTGGSDSPLHF
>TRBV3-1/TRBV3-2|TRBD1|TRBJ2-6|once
TGTGCCAGCAGCCCGGTCGACAGGGGGCTTTATGGGGCCAACGTCCTGACTTTC
CASSPVDRGLYGANVLTF
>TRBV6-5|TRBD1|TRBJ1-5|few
TGTGCCAGCAGGCCGGGGACAGATCGTCAGCCCCAGCATTTT
CASRPGTDRQPQHF
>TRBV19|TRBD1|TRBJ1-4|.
TGTGCCAGTAGTACCACAGGGGGCGCTGAAAAACTGTTTTTT
CASSTTGGAEKLFF
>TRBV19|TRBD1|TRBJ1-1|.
TGTGCCAGTAGTGAACAGGGGTACACTGAAGCTTTCTTT
CASSEQGYTEAFF
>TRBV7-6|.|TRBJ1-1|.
TGTGCCAGCAGCTTAGTGGGCGGGCGGGAGAACACTGAAGCTTTCTTT
CASSLVGGRENTEAFF
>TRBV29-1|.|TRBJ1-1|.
TGCAGCGTTGACGGCAGGGGAACCGGTGTGAACACTGAAGCTTTCTTT
CSVDGRGTGVNTEAFF
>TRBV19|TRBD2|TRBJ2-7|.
TGTGCCAGTAGTCAACAAGCGGGGGGCACCTCCTACGAGCAGTACTTC
CASSQQAGGTSYEQYF
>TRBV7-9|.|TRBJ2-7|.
TGTGCCAGCAGCTTAACCCCAGTAGGCCTCCACGAGCAGTACTTC
CASSLTPVGLHEQYF
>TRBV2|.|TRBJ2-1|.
TGTGCCAGCAGTGAACCCGGGGGGCTGATGAATGAGCAGTTCTTC
CASSEPGGLMNEQFF
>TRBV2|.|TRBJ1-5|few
TGTGCCAGCAGTGAAGGTAATAGCAATCAGCCCCAGCATTTT
CASSEGNSNQPQHF
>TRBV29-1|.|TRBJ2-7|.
TGCAGCGTTCAAACCCCCGGAAGGCTATCCTACGAGCAGTACTTC
CSVQTPGRLSYEQYF
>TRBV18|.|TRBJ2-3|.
TGTGCCAGCTCACCACCCAACGGGGGTGGCCCAGATACGCAGTATTTT
CASSPPNGGGPDTQYF